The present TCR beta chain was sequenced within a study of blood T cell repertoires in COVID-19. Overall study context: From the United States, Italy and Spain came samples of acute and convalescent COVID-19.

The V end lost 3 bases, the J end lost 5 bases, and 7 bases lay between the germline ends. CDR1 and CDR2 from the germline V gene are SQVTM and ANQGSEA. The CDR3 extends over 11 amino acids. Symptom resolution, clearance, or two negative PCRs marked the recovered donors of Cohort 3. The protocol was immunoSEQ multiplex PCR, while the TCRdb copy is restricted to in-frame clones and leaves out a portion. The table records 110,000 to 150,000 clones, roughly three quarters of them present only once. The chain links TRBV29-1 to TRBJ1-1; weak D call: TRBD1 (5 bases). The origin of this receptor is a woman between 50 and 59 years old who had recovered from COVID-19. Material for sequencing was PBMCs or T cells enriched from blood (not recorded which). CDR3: CSVDPGTEAFF. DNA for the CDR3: TGCAGCGTTGACCCAGGGACTGAAGCTTTCTTT.